This passage covers 11 T cell receptor beta chains from one sample sequenced in a study of T cell responses to AZD1222 COVID-19 vaccine. TCRdb's copy holds only in-frame clones and misses some; the assay was immunoSEQ multiplex PCR. Counted here are around 130,000 clones, 80% to 90% occurring once; the ten biggest clones make up approximately 1.5%. Sample: peripheral blood, taken on day 0 of AZD1222 vaccination. These receptors came from an adult in good health.

This clone turned up a few times. CDR3 DNA: TGTGCCAGTAGTATTTCGGGGGAGCTGTTTTTT. This gives the protein CASSISGELFF. The chain carries TRBV19 and TRBJ2-2; D gene uncertain. Germline loops: CDR1 LNHDA, CDR2 SQIVND (reference sequence). The CDR3 has 11 amino acids. Trimming took off 3 bases at V and 8 bases at J, with 4 bases between the two ends.

The V and J genes are TRBV3-1 (or the pseudogene TRBV3-2) and TRBJ1-1; TRBD1 matches at 9 bases. Germline CDR1 reads LGHDT; CDR2 reads YNNKEL (reference sequence). The V gene end was trimmed by 3 bases and the J gene end by 1 base; junction bases not matched to a gene: 3. CDR3 length: 15 amino acids. The DNA of the CDR3 is TGTGCCAGCAGCCAGCCGGGACAGGGGAACACTGAAGCTTTCTTT. It yields the protein CASSQPGQGNTEAFF.

The chain employs TRBV24-1 and TRBJ1-1, with D possibly being TRBD1 (5 bases). The CDR3 has 13 residues. From germline, CDR1 is KGHDR and CDR2 SFDVKD. Trimming left V 9 bases short and J 3 bases short, with 13 bases between. As DNA, the CDR3 is TGTGCCACCGGAAGGGGCGGAGACACTGAAGCTTTCTTT. Amino acids: CATGRGGDTEAFF.

The J gene is TRBJ2-5, the V gene TRBV12-2; the table's D call, TRBD1, has no DNA check behind it. TRBV12-2 constitutes a pseudogene. The CDR3 extends over 15 amino acids. CDR3 coding DNA: TGTGCAAGTCGCCCCGACAGGGGGCAATCGGAGACCCAGTACTTC. Residues: CASRPDRGQSETQYF.

This CDR3 reads CASSPYEGGDTQYF. The CDR3 coding sequence is TGTGCCAGCAGCCCTTACGAGGGGGGGGATACGCAGTATTTT. J is TRBJ2-3 and V is TRBV4-2; the D gene is possibly TRBD2 (7 bases). Germline CDR1 is LGHNA and CDR2 is YNFKEQ. This CDR3 contains 14 residues. V lost 4 bases and J lost 6, with 14 bases in between.

This rearrangement joins TRBV15 to TRBJ2-5, with 7 positions matching TRBD1. In germline, CDR1 is LNHNV, CDR2 YYDKDF (reference sequence). The CDR3 is 19 amino acids. The trim removed 0 bases at V and 0 bases at J, leaving 13 bases unmatched. CDR3 nucleotide sequence: TGTGCCACCAGCAGAGATAGGACTCAGGGGGTAAGGTACCAAGAGACCCAGTACTTC. This translates into CATSRDRTQGVRYQETQYF.

This clone occurred a few times. DNA of the CDR3: TGTGCCAGCAGCGACCTTGGGAGGGGGCGAGAGACCCAGTACTTC. This translates into CASSDLGRGRETQYF. V gene TRBV2 combines with J gene TRBJ2-5; D is perhaps TRBD1 or TRBD2 (7 bases each). The ends were cut back, 6 bases at V and 4 bases at J, with 18 bases in the middle. The CDR3 loop spans 15 amino acids. Germline V gene lookup returns CDR1 SNHLY and CDR2 FYNNEI.

The chain couples TRBV11-1 to TRBJ2-2; D may be TRBD2 (6 bases). The CDR3 is 16 amino acids. Trimming shortened V by 0 bases and J by 4 bases, and 12 bases separated the two germline ends. CDR1 SGHAT and CDR2 FQDESV come from the germline V gene (reference sequence). CDR3 loop: CASSLADGRGTGELFF. The DNA for the CDR3 is TGTGCCAGCAGCTTAGCGGACGGGAGAGGCACCGGGGAGCTGTTTTTT. Full variable domain (missing parts from reference TRBV11-1 and TRBJ2-2): EAEVAQSPRYKITEKSQAVAFWCDPISGHATLYWYRQILGQGPELLVQFQDESVVDDSQLPKDRFSAERLKGVDSTLKIQPAELGDSAMYLCASSLADGRGTGELFFGEGSRLTVL.

V is TRBV19 and J is TRBJ1-2, with 8 bases matching TRBD1. The CDR3 has 11 amino acids. Germline CDR1 is LNHDA and CDR2 is SQIVND (reference sequence). The J segment lost 8 bases and the V segment lost 6 bases, leaving 2 bases of the junction unmatched. The CDR3 region has the DNA TGTGCCAGTAGGGCAGGGGGCGGCTACACCTTC. It yields the protein CASRAGGGYTF.

This clone was picked up one time. The CDR3 is CASSYANRGSTEAFF. The CDR3, as DNA: TGTGCCAGCAGTTACGCTAACAGGGGTTCCACTGAAGCTTTCTTT. The chain has TRBV6-5 and TRBJ1-1; 7 nucleotides match TRBD1. The germline CDR1 and CDR2 sequences are MNHEY and SVGAGI. V trimming: 2 bases; J trimming: 4 bases; junction bases outside the gene matches: 7. This CDR3 contains 15 residues.

The chain combines TRBV21-1 with TRBJ1-1. TRBV21-1 counts as a pseudogene. CDR3 length: 13 residues. CDR3 in DNA: TGTGCCAGCAGCAAAGCGTGCCTCACTGAAGCTTTCTTT. As protein: CASSKACLTEAFF.